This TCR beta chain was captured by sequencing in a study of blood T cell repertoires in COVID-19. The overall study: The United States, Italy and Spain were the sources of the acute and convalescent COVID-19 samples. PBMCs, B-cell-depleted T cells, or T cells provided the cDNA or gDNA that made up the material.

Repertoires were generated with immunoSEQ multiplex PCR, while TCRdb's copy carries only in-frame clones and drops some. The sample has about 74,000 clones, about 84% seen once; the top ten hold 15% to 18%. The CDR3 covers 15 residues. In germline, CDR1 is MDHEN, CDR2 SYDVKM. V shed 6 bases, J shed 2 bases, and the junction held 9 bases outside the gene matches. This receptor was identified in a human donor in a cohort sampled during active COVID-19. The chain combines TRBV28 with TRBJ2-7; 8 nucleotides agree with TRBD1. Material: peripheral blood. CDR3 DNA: TGTGCCAGCAGCCAACCGGGACAGGCAGCCTACGAGCAGTACTTC. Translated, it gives CASSQPGQAAYEQYF.